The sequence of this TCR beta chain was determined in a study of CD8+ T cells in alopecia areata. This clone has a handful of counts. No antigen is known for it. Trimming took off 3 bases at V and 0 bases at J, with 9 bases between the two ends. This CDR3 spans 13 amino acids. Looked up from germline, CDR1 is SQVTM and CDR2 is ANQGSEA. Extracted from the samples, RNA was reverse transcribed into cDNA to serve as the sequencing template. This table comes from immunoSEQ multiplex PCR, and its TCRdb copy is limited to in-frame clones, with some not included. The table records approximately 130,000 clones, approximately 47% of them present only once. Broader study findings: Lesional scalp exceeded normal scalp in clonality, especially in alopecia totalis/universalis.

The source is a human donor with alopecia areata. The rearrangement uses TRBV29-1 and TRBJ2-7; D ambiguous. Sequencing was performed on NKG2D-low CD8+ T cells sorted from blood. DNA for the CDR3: TGCAGCGTTGATCGGACGGACTCCTACGAGCAGTACTTC. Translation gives CSVDRTDSYEQYF.